Listed here are 14 T cell receptor beta chains from one sample, sequenced in a study of cytomegalovirus exposure and HLA in healthy donors. Researchers ran the PCR with 60 Vbeta and 13 Jbeta primers. Measured with immunoSEQ multiplex PCR; TCRdb has only the in-frame clones, and not every one. There are roughly 88,000 clones in the sample, with roughly 15% held by the top ten. The source material was PBMCs. The receptors were sampled from a man aged 45-60 years in good health and CMV-seropositive.

V and J are TRBV9 and TRBJ1-1, with D uncertain. CDR1 is SGDLS, CDR2 YYNGEE, per germline. The V end was cut by 0 bases, the J end by 1 base, with 19 bases between. CDR3 length: 18 amino acids. The chain's CDR3 is CASSVAPQDAPGNTEAFF. The CDR3 coding sequence is TGTGCCAGCAGCGTAGCCCCGCAAGACGCTCCGGGGAACACTGAAGCTTTCTTT.

This sequence joins TRBV9 and TRBJ2-1; 8 bases align to TRBD2. CDR1 and CDR2 (germline): SGDLS, YYNGEE. There are 13 residues in the CDR3. Trimming at V came to 5 bases and at J to 9 bases, leaving 7 bases not matched to a gene. The CDR3 loop reads CASSTGLAAEQFF. For the CDR3, the DNA is TGTGCCAGCAGTACTGGACTAGCAGCTGAGCAGTTCTTC.

This rearrangement joins TRBV27 to TRBJ2-3; 8 nucleotides match TRBD2. The ends lost 2 bases at V and 7 bases at J; junction bases unmatched: 5. The CDR3 spans 14 residues. Germline V gene sequence: CDR1 MNHEY, CDR2 SMNVEV (reference sequence). The CDR3 is CASSLMVAGNTQYF. The CDR3 DNA follows: TGTGCCAGCAGTTTAATGGTAGCGGGAAATACGCAGTATTTT.

The chain carries TRBV6-5 and TRBJ1-2; 9 positions agree with TRBD1. CDR1 is MNHEY and CDR2 is SVGAGI in the germline V gene. CDR3 length equals 14 residues. With 7 bases clipped from V and 8 bases from J, the junction kept 11 bases outside the gene matches. The CDR3 sequence is CASTVVGTGQGYTF. CDR3 nucleotides: TGTGCCAGCACCGTTGTCGGGACAGGGCAAGGCTACACCTTC.

The V call is TRBV7-3, the J call TRBJ2-5; D is perhaps TRBD2 (7 bases). V shed 5 bases and J shed 5 bases, with 15 bases lying between them. Germline V lookup: CDR1 SGHTA, CDR2 FQGTGA. The CDR3 consists of 14 residues. The CDR3 reads CASSARGRGETQYF. In DNA form, the CDR3 reads TGTGCCAGCAGCGCACGGGGGAGGGGGGAGACCCAGTACTTC.

The chain uses TRBV19 and TRBJ2-3; TRBD2 aligns across 11 bases. CDR3 length: 17 residues. In germline, CDR1 is LNHDA, CDR2 SQIVND (reference sequence). Unmatched junction bases numbered 9, after V lost 3 bases and J lost 4 bases. This CDR3 reads CASSMVLAGGGPDTQYF. The CDR3 DNA reads as TGTGCCAGTAGTATGGTCCTAGCGGGAGGTGGGCCAGATACGCAGTATTTT.

V and J are TRBV5-1 and TRBJ2-3, with 8 bases lining up with TRBD2. The CDR3 loop spans 15 amino acids. V lost 5 bases and J lost 2; bases outside the gene matches: 7. Germline V gene lookup returns CDR1 SGHRS and CDR2 YFSETQ. The CDR3 bases are TGCGCCAGCAGAAGCGCGGGAGGATACACAGATACGCAGTATTTT. Protein sequence: CASRSAGGYTDTQYF.

Here the CDR3 reads CASTLGTGNGYTF. CDR3 nucleotide sequence: TGTGCCAGTACCTTAGGGACAGGGAATGGCTACACCTTC. V is TRBV19 and J is TRBJ1-2, with TRBD1 identical over 9 bases. The trim removed 7 bases at V and 6 bases at J, leaving 6 bases unmatched. The CDR3 consists of 13 residues. Looked up from germline, CDR1 is LNHDA and CDR2 is SQIVND (reference sequence).

This chain uses TRBV14 with TRBJ1-2; D unclear. The germline V gene has CDR1 SGHDN and CDR2 FVKESK. The V end was cut by 4 bases, the J end by 8 bases, with 14 bases between. The CDR3 has 13 residues. The CDR3 sequence is CASSPQRSGGYTF. CDR3 DNA sequence: TGTGCCAGCAGCCCCCAAAGGTCCGGGGGCTACACCTTC. The variable domain in full, completed from reference TRBV14 and TRBJ1-2, reads EAGVTQFPSHSVIEKGQTVTLRCDPISGHDNLYWYRRVMGKEIKFLLHFVKESKQDESGMPNNRFLAERTGGTYSTLKVQPAELEDSGVYFCASSPQRSGGYTFGSGTRLTVV.

The chain couples TRBV7-9 to TRBJ2-2; 11 nucleotides agree with TRBD2. There are 17 residues in the CDR3. From germline, CDR1 is SEHNR and CDR2 FQNEAQ (reference sequence). V lost 3 bases and J lost 1; bases outside the gene matches: 4. This CDR3 is CASSLGGLAGNTGELFF. As DNA, the CDR3 is TGTGCCAGCAGCTTGGGCGGACTAGCGGGGAACACCGGGGAGCTGTTTTTT.

Worth noting for this clone: Other DNA sequences in the same sample also yield this CDR3. The V and J genes are TRBV30 and TRBJ2-3, with 8 bases identical to TRBD2. This CDR3 spans 16 amino acids. Trimming at V came to 0 bases and at J to 0 bases, leaving 5 bases not matched to a gene. Germline assignment: CDR1 GTSNPN and CDR2 SVGIG (reference sequence). The CDR3, as DNA: TGTGCCTGGAGTGTACTTAGCGGGACTAGCACAGATACGCAGTATTTT. Encoded protein: CAWSVLSGTSTDTQYF.

This chain links TRBV27 with TRBJ2-1, with TRBD2 matching over 10 bases. Per germline, CDR1 MNHEY and CDR2 SMNVEV (reference sequence). The CDR3 contains 16 residues. After removal of 0 bases from V and 2 bases from J, the junction contained 1 base not matched to a gene. CDR3 nucleotides: TGTGCCAGCAGTTTATCGAGCGGGAGGGCCTACAATGAGCAGTTCTTC. Translated, it gives CASSLSSGRAYNEQFF.

This chain joins TRBV9 and TRBJ2-7, with 7 bases lining up with TRBD2. The CDR3 has 14 residues. V lost 1 base and J lost 4; bases outside the gene matches: 5. Looked up from germline, CDR1 is SGDLS and CDR2 is YYNGEE. The chain's CDR3 is CASSVFGGSYEQYF. Written as DNA, the CDR3 is TGTGCCAGCAGCGTATTTGGCGGGAGTTACGAGCAGTACTTC.

This sequence joins TRBV7-9 and TRBJ2-1; perhaps TRBD2 as D (7 bases). The CDR3 is made up of 16 amino acids. V lost 5 bases to trimming and J lost 0 bases, with 14 bases between them. Per the germline V gene, CDR1 is SEHNR and CDR2 is FQNEAQ (reference sequence). The DNA of the CDR3 is TGTGCCAGCAGCCCACAGGGAGGGAGCTCCTACAATGAGCAGTTCTTC. This sequence encodes CASSPQGGSSYNEQFF.